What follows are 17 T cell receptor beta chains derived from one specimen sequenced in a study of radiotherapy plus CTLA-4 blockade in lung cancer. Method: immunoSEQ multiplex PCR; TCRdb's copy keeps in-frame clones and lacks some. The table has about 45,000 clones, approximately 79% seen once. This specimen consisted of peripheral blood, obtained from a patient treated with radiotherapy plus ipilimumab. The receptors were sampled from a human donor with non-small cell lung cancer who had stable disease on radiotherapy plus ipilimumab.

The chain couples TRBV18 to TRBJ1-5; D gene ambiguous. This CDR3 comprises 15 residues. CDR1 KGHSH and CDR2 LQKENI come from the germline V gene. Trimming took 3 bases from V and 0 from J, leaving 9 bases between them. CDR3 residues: CASSPQPYSNQPQHF. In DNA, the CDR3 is TGTGCCAGCTCACCTCAACCTTATAGCAATCAGCCCCAGCATTTT. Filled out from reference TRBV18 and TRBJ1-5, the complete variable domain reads NAGVMQNPRHLVRRRGQEARLRCSPMKGHSHVYWYRQLPEEGLKFMVYLQKENIIDESGMPKERFSAEFPKEGPSILRIQQVVRGDSAAYFCASSPQPYSNQPQHFGDGTRLSIL.

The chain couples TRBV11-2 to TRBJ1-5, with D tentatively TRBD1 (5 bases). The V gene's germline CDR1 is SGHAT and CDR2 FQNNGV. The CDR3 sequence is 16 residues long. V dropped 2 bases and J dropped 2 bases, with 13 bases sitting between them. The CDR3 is CASSLTGTDRNQPQHF. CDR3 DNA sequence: TGTGCCAGCAGCTTAACGGGGACGGACCGCAATCAGCCCCAGCATTTT.

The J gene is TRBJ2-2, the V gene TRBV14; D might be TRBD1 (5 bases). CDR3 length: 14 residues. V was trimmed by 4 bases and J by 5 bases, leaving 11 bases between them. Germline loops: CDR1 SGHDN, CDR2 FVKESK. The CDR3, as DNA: TGTGCCAGCAGCCTCCAGACAGCAACCGGGGAGCTGTTTTTT. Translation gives CASSLQTATGELFF.

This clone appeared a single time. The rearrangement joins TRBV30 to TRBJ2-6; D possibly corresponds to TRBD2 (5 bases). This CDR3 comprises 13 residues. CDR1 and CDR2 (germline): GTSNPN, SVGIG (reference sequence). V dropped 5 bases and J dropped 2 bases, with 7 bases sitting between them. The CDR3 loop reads CAWERAGANVLTF. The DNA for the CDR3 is TGTGCCTGGGAGAGGGCTGGGGCCAACGTCCTGACTTTC. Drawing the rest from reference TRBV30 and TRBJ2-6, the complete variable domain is SQTIHQWPATLVQPVGSPLSLECTVEGTSNPNLYWYRQAAGRGLQLLFYSVGIGQISSEVPQNLSASRPQDRQFILSSKKLLLSDSGFYLCAWERAGANVLTFGAGSRLTVL.

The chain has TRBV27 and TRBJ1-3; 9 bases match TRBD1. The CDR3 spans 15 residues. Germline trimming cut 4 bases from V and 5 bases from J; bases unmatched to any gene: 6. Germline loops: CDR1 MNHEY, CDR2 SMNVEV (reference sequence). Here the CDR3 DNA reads TGTGCCAGCAGTTCCCTGACAGGGGGACGAAACACCATATATTTT. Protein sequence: CASSSLTGGRNTIYF.

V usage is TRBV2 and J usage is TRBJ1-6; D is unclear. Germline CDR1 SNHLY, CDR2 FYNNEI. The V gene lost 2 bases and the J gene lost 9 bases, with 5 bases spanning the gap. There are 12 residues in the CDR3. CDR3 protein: CASSEWASPLHF. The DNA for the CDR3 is TGTGCCAGCAGTGAATGGGCTTCACCCCTCCACTTT.

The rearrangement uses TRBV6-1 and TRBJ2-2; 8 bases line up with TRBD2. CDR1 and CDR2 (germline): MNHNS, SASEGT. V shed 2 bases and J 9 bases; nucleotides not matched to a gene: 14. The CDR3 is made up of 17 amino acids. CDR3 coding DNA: TGTGCCAGCAGTGAAAGTCTAGCGGGCACGGGGGGCTGGGAGCTGTTTTTT. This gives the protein CASSESLAGTGGWELFF.

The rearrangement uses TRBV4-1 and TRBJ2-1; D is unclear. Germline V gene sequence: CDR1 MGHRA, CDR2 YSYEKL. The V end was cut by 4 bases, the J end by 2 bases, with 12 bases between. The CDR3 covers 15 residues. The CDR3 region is CASSPSADPYNEQFF. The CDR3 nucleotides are TGCGCCAGCAGCCCATCTGCGGACCCCTACAATGAGCAGTTCTTC.

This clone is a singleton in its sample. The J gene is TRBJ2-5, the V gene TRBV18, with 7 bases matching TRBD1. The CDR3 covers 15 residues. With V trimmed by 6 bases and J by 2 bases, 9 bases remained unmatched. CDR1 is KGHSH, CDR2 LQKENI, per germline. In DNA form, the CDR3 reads TGTGCCAGCTCTCTCGAACGGACAGGTCAAGAGACCCAGTACTTC. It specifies CASSLERTGQETQYF.

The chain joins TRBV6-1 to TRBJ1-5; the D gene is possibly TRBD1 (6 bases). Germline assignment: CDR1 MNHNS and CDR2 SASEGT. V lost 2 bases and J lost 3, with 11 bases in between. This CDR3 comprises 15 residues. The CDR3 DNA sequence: TGTGCCAGCAGTGAAATCAGGGGCCTCAATCAGCCCCAGCATTTT. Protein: CASSEIRGLNQPQHF.

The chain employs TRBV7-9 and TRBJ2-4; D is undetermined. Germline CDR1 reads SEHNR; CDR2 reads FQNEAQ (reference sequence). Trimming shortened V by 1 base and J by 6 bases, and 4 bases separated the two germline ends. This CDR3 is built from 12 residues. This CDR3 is CASSLVGNIQYF. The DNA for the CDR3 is TGTGCCAGCAGCTTAGTTGGAAACATTCAGTACTTC.

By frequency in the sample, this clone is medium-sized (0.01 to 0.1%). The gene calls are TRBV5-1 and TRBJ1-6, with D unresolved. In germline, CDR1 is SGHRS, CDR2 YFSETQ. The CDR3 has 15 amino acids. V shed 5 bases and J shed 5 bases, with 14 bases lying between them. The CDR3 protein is CASRTNDGDNSPLHF. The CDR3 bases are TGCGCCAGCAGAACAAATGACGGGGATAATTCACCCCTCCACTTT.

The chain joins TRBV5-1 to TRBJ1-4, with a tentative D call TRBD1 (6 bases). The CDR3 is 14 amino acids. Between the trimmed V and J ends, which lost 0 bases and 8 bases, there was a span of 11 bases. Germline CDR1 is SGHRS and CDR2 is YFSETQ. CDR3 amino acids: CASSLVGRGEKLFF. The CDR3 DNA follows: TGCGCCAGCAGCTTGGTGGGCAGGGGAGAAAAACTGTTTTTT.

CDR3 nucleotide sequence: TGTGCCAGCAGCCCGGGTAGGGTTATGAACACTGAAGCTTTCTTT. Protein: CASSPGRVMNTEAFF. V and J are TRBV7-9 and TRBJ1-1; D is unresolved. The germline V and J ends were trimmed by 5 bases and 0 bases, with 13 bases remaining between them. Germline assignment: CDR1 SEHNR and CDR2 FQNEAQ (reference sequence). The CDR3 covers 15 residues.

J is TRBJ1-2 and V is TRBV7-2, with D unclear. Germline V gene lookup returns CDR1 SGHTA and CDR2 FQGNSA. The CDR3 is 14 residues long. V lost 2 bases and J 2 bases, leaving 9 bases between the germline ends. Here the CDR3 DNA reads TGTGCCAGCAGCTTAAAAGCACAAAACTATGGCTACACCTTC. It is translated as CASSLKAQNYGYTF.

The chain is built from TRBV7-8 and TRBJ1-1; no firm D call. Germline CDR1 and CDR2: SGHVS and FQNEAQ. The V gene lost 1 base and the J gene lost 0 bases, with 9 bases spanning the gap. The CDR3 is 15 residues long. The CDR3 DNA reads TGTGCCAGCAGCTTAGTAGACGGCTTGAACACTGAAGCTTTCTTT. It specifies CASSLVDGLNTEAFF.

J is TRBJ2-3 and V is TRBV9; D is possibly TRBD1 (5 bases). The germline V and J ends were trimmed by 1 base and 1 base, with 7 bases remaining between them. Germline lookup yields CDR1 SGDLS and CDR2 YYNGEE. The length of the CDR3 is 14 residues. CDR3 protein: CASSVSRGTDTQYF. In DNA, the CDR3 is TGTGCCAGCAGCGTAAGCAGGGGCACAGATACGCAGTATTTT. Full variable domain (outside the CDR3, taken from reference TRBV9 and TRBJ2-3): DSGVTQTPKHLITATGQRVTLRCSPRSGDLSVYWYQQSLDQGLQFLIQYYNGEERAKGNILERFSAQQFPDLHSELNLSSLELGDSALYFCASSVSRGTDTQYFGPGTRLTVL.